This T cell receptor beta chain was captured by sequencing in a study of high-grade serous ovarian cancer treatment subgroups (dated by TCRdb to about 2021). Some background on the complete study: Sequencing yielded a mean of 14,192 reads and some 7,000 unique TCR beta rearrangements per sample. TCR beta repertoires were profiled in patients with high-grade serous ovarian cancer who were grouped, under a laparoscopic triage algorithm, by complete gross resection or by neoadjuvant chemotherapy response. The roughly 30-patient cohort included approximately ten patients with no residual disease after primary surgery (R0), approximately ten excellent NACT responders, and approximately ten poor NACT responders. Each patient contributed one primary tumor and two metastatic tumor samples, giving approximately 91 samples in total. Overall results and qualifications from the work: TCR clonal relatedness showed a positive correlation with neoantigen level and a trend toward positive correlation with copy number variation and mutation load from whole-genome sequencing. Spatial information was not captured by bulk tumor TCR sequencing, so insight into HGSC tumor complexity and diversity was limited. Tumors from the same patient had repertoire similarity ranging from 0.11 to 0.79, while tumors from different patients showed almost no similarity. The TCR repertoire analyses centered on CDR3, and CDR1 and CDR2 were not analyzed.

Concerning this clone: Its recognized antigen is unknown. Base qualities are not provided; no much larger clone lies one nucleotide away.

The tumor samples were collected prior to definitive surgery or chemotherapy. Genomic DNA was extracted by the MD Anderson Biospecimen Extraction Resource, and TCR sequencing was done by the MD Anderson Cancer Genomics Laboratory. From cysteine to phenylalanine, the CDR3 is 16 amino acids long. Just CDR3 DNA is preserved here, 48 bases in frame from base 1. The V and J ends are trimmed by 3 bases and 2 bases, leaving 17 bases between them. Per the germline V gene, MDHEN is the CDR1 and SYDVKM is the CDR2. The 75 to 95 tumor samples underwent high-throughput TCR profiling with ImmunoSEQ. The source study handled its data this way. The repertoire diversity metrics included richness (unique productive sequences), clonality, evenness and relatedness, and the Bhattacharyya coefficient was used to measure similarity between samples. A sensitivity analysis excluded TCRs with fewer than two reads and gave consistent conclusions. As stored in TCRdb, this immuneACCESS dataset retains in-frame rearrangements with V and J assigned. A fraction of the clones does not appear; measured against another copy, unresolved V genes explain less than half of the discrepancy, and the remainder lacks a known reason. V and J calls and clone size follow that table, whereas D and trimming were derived from the DNA. The sample table records some 27,000 clones; about 88% of these occur just once. The top ten hold about 2.1% of the sample.

What was sequenced was tumor tissue. The rearranged chain carries TRBV28 and TRBJ2-7, with TRBD2 tentatively as D gene (5 bases match). The source is a human donor with high-grade serous ovarian cancer. The CDR3 protein is CASSLGPGRWTYEQYF. The DNA is TGTGCCAGCAGTTTGGGTCCGGGAAGGTGGACCTACGAGCAGTACTTC.